Detailed here is one T cell receptor (beta chain). The target antigen is unknown. The sample comes from a study of Ad26.COV2.S vaccination and SARS-CoV-2 variants. Study details: Intramuscularly, Ad26.COV2.S was given either once or twice, 56 days apart. Overall study findings and caveats: Vaccinees reportedly had broad spike-specific CD8+ and CD4+ T cell responses. Individuals receiving vaccine had higher spike-specific TCR breadth than placebo recipients did.

Treatment reported: about 20 received Ad26.COV2.S at low or high dose, single or two shots; 5 received placebo; per-sample allocation not given. Samples came from day 63 after the first vaccine or placebo injection. Data came from immunoSEQ multiplex PCR; TCRdb stores just in-frame clones and leaves some out. The sample contains roughly 390,000 clones, about 85% of which appear only once. Looked up from germline, CDR1 is SEHNR and CDR2 is FQNEAQ (reference sequence). The CDR3 is made up of 15 amino acids. V was pared by 3 bases and J by 3 bases, with 11 bases between. The sequencing used peripheral blood, collected in a trial of Ad26.COV2.S vaccine versus placebo. The chain recombines TRBV7-9 with TRBJ2-2; D might be TRBD1 (5 bases). The sequence derives from a person aged 18-60 years who received the Ad26.COV2.S COVID-19 vaccine or a placebo. The CDR3 reads CASSFAGWHTGELFF. The CDR3 nucleotides are TGTGCCAGCAGCTTTGCAGGGTGGCACACCGGGGAGCTGTTTTTT.